The present T cell receptor beta chain was sequenced within a study of beta chain features in type 1 diabetes (dated by TCRdb to about 2018). With regard to the full study: No differences in mean age, gender distribution, total cell number or subset yield were found between patients and healthy donors. A total of 107,917,701 sorted cells were examined across all samples, and the number of cells per subset was strongly correlated with RNA yield. Whereas all 28 donors provided naive and central memory subsets, regulatory and stem cell-like memory subsets were isolated from just 8 patients and roughly eight healthy donors. The study compared TCRB repertoires of sorted circulating CD4+ T cell subsets between recently diagnosed type 1 diabetes patients and matched healthy donors. What the authors observed across the whole study: Shorter templates might have been favored by PCR, but patient and control samples were amplified and corrected together, so both groups would have been affected equally by any skew. Because cDNA rather than genomic DNA was sequenced, highly expressing activated cells could have been over-represented, although no difference in activation and CD3 levels was found between groups. Naive, central memory and regulatory TCRB repertoires appeared to be more similar among patients than among healthy donors. Because the HLA sub-analyses included only small numbers of individuals, any influence of HLA type on TCRB rearrangement was left unresolved. In all four CD4+ subsets, TCRB CDR3 length was moderately but significantly shorter in type 1 diabetes patients. Fewer insertions and more nucleotide deletions at VDJ recombination sites were observed in patients with type 1 diabetes, implying thymic rearrangement abnormalities.

This clone was seen only a few times. This receptor's antigen is unknown. Base qualities are not at hand, and no much larger clone is one base apart. From each donor, a single peripheral blood sample of approximately 120 mL on average was drawn into heparinised tubes. Naive, central memory, regulatory and stem cell-like memory CD4+ T cells were sorted on a BD FACSAria II using a panel including CD45RO, CCR7, CD25, CD127, CD95 and CD27. A purity above 98% was achieved for all sorted populations. PBMCs were isolated right away by Lymphoprep density gradient centrifugation and were stained directly, without culture. Samples were stained and sorted in pairs, with one healthy donor and one patient per experiment, so that batch effects were minimized. V ends up 4 bases short and J 3 bases short, with an unmatched junction base count of 13. CDR1 and CDR2 were assigned from the germline V gene as LGHNA and YSLEER. Measured from the cysteine to the phenylalanine, the CDR3 is 18 residues long. Only the CDR3 region is kept as DNA, spanning 54 bases read in frame from base 1.

The entire isolated RNA was reverse transcribed using the High Capacity cDNA Reverse Transcription Kit, and thus expressed TCRB transcripts were sequenced. Deep immunoSEQ sequencing was applied to naive, central memory and regulatory T cell samples, giving an average of approximately 3.8 million total reads per sample. Sorted cells were lysed in RLT buffer, and RNA was extracted using DNase-treated RNeasy Micro or Mini kits according to cell number. To prevent cross-contamination, every cell subset was processed on its own, while patient and healthy donor samples were processed together. Using the immunoSEQ multiplex PCR, TCRB sequences were amplified from cDNA into 87-bp fragments spanning the CDR3 region. Sequencing of the amplicons was done on the Illumina HiSeq platform. As for the original processing: Synthetic template baselines were used to correct PCR bias computationally, reads within Hamming distance 2 were collapsed, and singletons that could not be merged were discarded. Reads were aligned against IMGT so that V, D and J genes, CDR3 length and insertions or deletions at six rearrangement sites could be assigned. Clonotype counts were normalized to sorted cell number within each subset before computing true diversity and Gini coefficients with the tcR R package. Repertoire sharing was quantified using the overlap coefficient calculated on TCRB nucleotide sequences. Out-of-frame TCRB sequences from naive cells were analyzed as a proxy for the pre-selection repertoire. Entries here come from immuneACCESS through TCRdb and include only in-frame sequences with V and J called. Some clones fail to appear in such tables; in the studies checked, an unresolved V gene covers under half of the shortfall, and the cause of the remainder is unknown. The V and J calls and clone size come from that table; D and trimming were worked out from the DNA. Within this sample are 350,000 to 450,000 clones, with roughly an eighth of them counted one time only. The ten top clones hold roughly 0.0097% of the sample.

The chain joins TRBV4-3 to TRBJ2-3; the junction holds 10 bases that match TRBD2. The TCR sequence derives from a woman aged 18-29 years with type 1 diabetes. The material sequenced was naive CD4+ T cells from blood. The cell subset or site label for this specimen denotes: true naive CD4+ T cells. The CDR3 protein sequence reads: CASSPFLAGGTLTDTQYF. The nucleotide sequence reads as follows: TGCGCCAGCAGCCCGTTCTTAGCGGGAGGAACGCTTACAGATACGCAGTATTTT.